The TCR beta chain described here comes from a study of cytomegalovirus exposure and HLA in healthy donors. General observations from the study: Researchers catalogued approximately 170 TCR beta chains as cytomegalovirus-associated. TCR beta chain V- and J-gene trimming was linked, in a later analysis, to a missense variant in DCLRE1C.

Turning to this clone: What it recognizes is unknown.

Germline CDR1 MNHEY, CDR2 SVGAGI. The CDR3 extends over 13 amino acids. J was trimmed by 8 bases and V by 10 bases; bases with no gene match: 9. It was with 60 Vbeta and 13 Jbeta primers that the PCR ran. Assay: immunoSEQ multiplex PCR; the TCRdb copy retains only in-frame clones and omits some. The sample lists tens of thousands of clones, roughly 84% occurring once. Specimen: PBMCs. The sequence derives from a man in his sixties or seventies in good health and CMV-seropositive. V usage is TRBV6-5 and J usage is TRBJ1-3; 9 bases fit TRBD1. The CDR3 region has the DNA TGTGCCACCTGGGACAGGGATACGGACACCATATATTTT. Its translation is CATWDRDTDTIYF.